This TCR beta chain was identified during a study of CD8+ T cells in alopecia areata. RNA extraction and reverse transcription yielded cDNA as sequencing template. Generated by immunoSEQ multiplex PCR, the TCRdb table keeps only in-frame clones and is missing some. This repertoire shows under 250,000 clones, 50% to 60% found once; its top ten account for 0.45%. Sequenced here: CD4+ T cells sorted from blood, sampled at week 0. This sequence originates from a human donor with alopecia areata.

CDR3 bases: TGTGCCAGCAGCCGGAGTAATGAGCAGTTCTTC. This encodes CASSRSNEQFF. The chain couples TRBV7-9 to TRBJ2-1; unclear D gene. Germline V gene sequence: CDR1 SEHNR, CDR2 FQNEAQ (reference sequence). V was shortened by 5 bases and J by 7 bases, with 6 bases between the two germline ends. The CDR3 is 11 amino acids.